This TCR beta chain is from a study of molecular identifiers for immune sequencing clone quantification. Overall study results and limits: Spiked Jurkat TCR RNA from one cell was reportedly detectable among under 1.2 million naive cells.

V was clipped by 1 base and J by 0 bases, with 7 bases between them. Germline CDR1 and CDR2: LGHNA and YSLEER. This CDR3 is built from 14 residues. MiXCR, applied by TCRdb to the PCR reads, yields one record per CDR3 protein. The table lists about 320,000 distinct CDR3 sequences, 20% to 25% of them singletons. Sorted cell numbers of about 18,000 to 1,000,000, with 10%, 30% or 50% RNA, served as input for naive CD8 libraries. A CD8+CD4-CCR7+CD45RA+ gate was used to sort naive CD8 T cells. Many counts were recorded for this clonotype. The target antigen is unknown. The chain links TRBV4-3 to TRBJ2-7; D is unclear. This TCR was sampled from a human donor in good health. Some libraries in this study had Jurkat cell RNA spiked in. The sample comprised naive CD8+ T cells from blood, with Jurkat cell RNA spiked in. Subset reported: FACS-sorted CD8+CD4-CCR7+CD45RA+ naive T cells. This chain's CDR3 is CASSQGLYSYEQYF. CDR3 DNA sequence: TGCGCCAGCAGCCAAGGGCTATACTCCTACGAGCAGTACTTC.